These T cell receptor beta chains were read from a single sample in a study of cytomegalovirus exposure and HLA in healthy donors. The assay was immunoSEQ multiplex PCR, and TCRdb's table has in-frame clones only and misses some. The sample shows 200,000 to 250,000 clones, roughly 85% of them seen only once. The sample consisted of PBMCs. The source is a young man in good health and CMV-seronegative. CDR3s include the opening cysteine and the closing phenylalanine or tryptophan. Fields, in order: J gene, V gene, D gene, clone size, CDR3 protein, CDR3 DNA. D genes are given only for firm matches. Some rows have no size entry. The others give once, few or many, or a class for an expanded clone.

>TRBJ2-7|TRBV5-5|NA|NA
CASSLGQSYYEQYF
TGTGCCAGCAGCTTGGGACAGTCCTACTACGAGCAGTACTTC
>TRBJ2-7|TRBV6-1|NA|NA
CASSEKQGRGEQYF
TGTGCCAGCAGTGAAAAGCAGGGTCGGGGGGAGCAGTACTTC
>TRBJ2-3|TRBV4-3|NA|few
CASSPQGVETDTQYF
TGCGCCAGCAGTCCACAGGGTGTTGAGACAGATACGCAGTATTTT
>TRBJ2-1|TRBV5-1|NA|few
CASTWRNEQFF
TGCGCCAGCACGTGGAGGAATGAGCAGTTCTTC
>TRBJ2-1|TRBV4-1|NA|NA
CASSQDRGFEQFF
TGCGCCAGCAGCCAAGATCGGGGGTTTGAGCAGTTCTTC
>TRBJ2-1|TRBV6-5|TRBD1|NA
CASSPGQGINEQFF
TGTGCCAGCAGTCCGGGACAGGGGATCAATGAGCAGTTCTTC
>TRBJ1-5|TRBV6-4|TRBD1|few
CASSQGENQPQHF
TGTGCCAGCAGCCAGGGGGAAAATCAGCCCCAGCATTTT
>TRBJ2-5|TRBV11-2|NA|NA
CASSLWEQETQYF
TGTGCCAGCAGCTTATGGGAGCAAGAGACCCAGTACTTC
>TRBJ2-7|TRBV5-6|TRBD2|few
CASSLGASGGYEQYF
TGTGCCAGCAGCTTAGGGGCTAGCGGGGGATACGAGCAGTACTTC
>TRBJ1-2|TRBV29-1|NA|NA
CSVGGEGYTF
TGCAGCGTTGGGGGGGAGGGCTACACCTTC
>TRBJ2-2|TRBV10-3|TRBD1|NA
CAINTGTGGAGTGELFF
TGTGCCATCAACACCGGGACAGGGGGCGCGGGCACCGGGGAGCTGTTTTTT
>TRBJ1-4|TRBV7-9|TRBD1|NA
CASSFLTGALEKLFF
TGTGCCAGCAGCTTCCTCACAGGGGCGCTGGAAAAACTGTTTTTT
>TRBJ2-3|TRBV4-2|TRBD2|few
CASSQEWGTEGLAGKHYSTDTQYF
TGTGCCAGCAGCCAAGAATGGGGTACGGAGGGACTAGCGGGAAAACACTATAGCACAGATACGCAGTATTTT
>TRBJ2-2|TRBV19|NA|few
CASGGLGELFF
TGTGCCAGCGGGGGACTCGGGGAGCTGTTTTTT
>TRBJ2-5|TRBV4-2|TRBD2|NA
CASSEWSGSGTQYF
TGTGCCAGTAGTGAATGGAGCGGGAGCGGGACCCAGTACTTC
>TRBJ2-1|TRBV25-1|TRBD2|NA
CASSSSGTFHDNEQFF
TGTGCCAGCAGTTCTAGCGGGACGTTTCATGACAATGAGCAGTTCTTC
>TRBJ2-7|TRBV7-9|NA|NA
CASSPPGPYEQYF
TGTGCCAGCAGCCCCCCAGGCCCCTACGAGCAGTACTTC
>TRBJ2-7|TRBV27|TRBD1|NA
CASSRQGVFYEQYF
TGTGCCAGCAGCCGACAGGGAGTTTTCTACGAGCAGTACTTC
>TRBJ2-7|TRBV7-9|NA|NA
CASSLIVSYEQYF
TGTGCCAGCAGCTTGATTGTTAGCTACGAGCAGTACTTC
>TRBJ1-4|TRBV28|TRBD1|once
CASNTGTGDTANEKLFF
TGTGCCAGCAACACCGGGACAGGGGATACGGCTAATGAAAAACTGTTTTTT
>TRBJ2-1|TRBV4-2|TRBD2|NA
CASSLTGLADNEQFF
TGTGCCAGCAGCCTTACGGGACTAGCGGACAATGAGCAGTTCTTC
>TRBJ1-5|TRBV18|NA|few
CASSPMTVSNQPQHF
TGTGCCAGCTCACCAATGACAGTTAGCAATCAGCCCCAGCATTTT
>TRBJ2-1|TRBV6-5|NA|NA
CASSYTGSGLRDEQFF
TGTGCCAGCAGTTATACCGGGAGCGGGTTACGGGATGAGCAGTTCTTC
>TRBJ1-1|TRBV6-1|NA|few
CASSYSGGRTEAFF
TGTGCCAGCAGTTATTCGGGGGGCCGAACTGAAGCTTTCTTT
>TRBJ1-1|TRBV7-9|NA|NA
CASSFGRDTEAFF
TGTGCCAGCAGCTTCGGACGGGATACTGAAGCTTTCTTT
>TRBJ2-3|TRBV9|TRBD2|NA
CASSTLAGASTDTQYF
TGTGCCAGCAGCACCCTAGCGGGGGCCTCCACAGATACGCAGTATTTT
>TRBJ1-3|TRBV7-2|TRBD1|NA
CASSSWSGGGNTIYF
TGTGCCAGCAGCTCATGGTCAGGGGGAGGAAACACCATATATTTT
>TRBJ2-1|TRBV10-3|TRBD1|NA
CAISEDQGAYNEQFF
TGTGCCATCAGTGAGGACCAGGGGGCTTACAATGAGCAGTTCTTC
>TRBJ1-5|TRBV7-7|TRBD1|NA
CASSSGTGGIF
TGTGCTAGCAGCTCCGGGACAGGGGGGATTTTT
>TRBJ1-2|TRBV4-3|NA|NA
CASSQEWGGERGHTF
TGCGCCAGCAGCCAAGAGTGGGGGGGTGAACGTGGCCACACCTTC
>TRBJ1-2|TRBV19|NA|NA
CASSISQEANYGYTF
TGTGCCAGTAGTATATCGCAAGAGGCCAACTATGGCTACACCTTC
>TRBJ2-7|TRBV5-4|TRBD2|NA
CASSLDLAGAYEQYF
TGTGCCAGCAGCTTGGACCTAGCGGGAGCTTACGAGCAGTACTTC
>TRBJ1-5|TRBV7-8|NA|NA
CASSLALQGEQPQHF
TGTGCCAGCAGCTTAGCATTACAGGGAGAGCAGCCCCAGCATTTT
>TRBJ2-1|TRBV6-4|TRBD2|NA
CASLTSHGNEQFF
TGTGCCAGCTTGACTAGCCATGGGAATGAGCAGTTCTTC
>TRBJ2-2|TRBV12-5|TRBD2|NA
CASGFGLAPGELFF
TGTGCTAGTGGTTTCGGACTAGCCCCCGGGGAGCTGTTTTTT
>TRBJ1-5|TRBV9|NA|NA
CASSGTGFNQPQHF
TGTGCCAGCAGCGGTACAGGATTCAATCAGCCCCAGCATTTT
>TRBJ2-6|TRBV19|NA|NA
CASSMSRYVLTF
TGTGCCAGTAGTATGAGCCGTTACGTCCTGACTTTC
>TRBJ2-7|TRBV28|NA|few
CASSLSPSLYEQYF
TGTGCCAGCAGTTTATCCCCTTCCTTATACGAGCAGTACTTC
>TRBJ2-3|TRBV28|TRBD1|NA
CASSLGQAGGTDTQYF
TGTGCCAGCAGTTTAGGACAGGCTGGCGGCACAGATACGCAGTATTTT
>TRBJ2-5|TRBV15|TRBD2|NA
CATSSSGRAETQYF
TGTGCCACCAGCAGCTCAGGGAGGGCGGAGACCCAGTACTTC
>TRBJ1-2|TRBV11-2|TRBD1|NA
CASSLQLGTDYGYTF
TGTGCCAGCAGCCTTCAACTCGGGACAGACTATGGCTACACCTTC
>TRBJ2-3|TRBV27|NA|once
CASSSSAGLKGDTQYF
TGTGCCAGCAGTTCCTCAGCGGGCCTAAAGGGAGATACGCAGTATTTT
>TRBJ2-7|TRBV2|TRBD2|NA
CASSSSSGIRYEQYF
TGTGCCAGCAGCAGTTCTAGCGGGATTCGCTACGAGCAGTACTTC
>TRBJ1-5|TRBV11-2|NA|NA
CASSLDPGGNQPQHF
TGTGCCAGCAGCTTAGACCCGGGGGGTAATCAGCCCCAGCATTTT
>TRBJ1-1|TRBV30|TRBD1|once
CAWSAPGQSHTEAFF
TGTGCCTGGAGTGCCCCGGGACAGAGTCACACTGAAGCTTTCTTT
>TRBJ1-1|TRBV4-2|TRBD1|NA
CASSPYGQGAEAFF
TGTGCCAGCAGCCCATATGGACAGGGGGCTGAAGCTTTCTTT
>TRBJ1-4|TRBV7-2|NA|once
CASRPGTTNEKLFF
TGTGCCAGCAGACCAGGGACAACTAATGAAAAACTGTTTTTT